This TCR beta chain was identified in a study of blood T cell repertoires in COVID-19. Overall study: Cohort 3 donors counted as recovered after two negative PCRs, clearance, or resolved symptoms. The study drew acute and convalescent COVID-19 samples from the United States, Italy and Spain. T cells, B-cell-depleted T cells, or PBMCs provided the cDNA or gDNA that served as material.

Produced via immunoSEQ multiplex PCR; TCRdb's table is partial and in-frame only. This table holds about 280,000 clones, roughly 91% found once. Membership in each cohort depended on participant-reported clinical history. The CDR3 covers 15 residues. Germline CDR1 reads MNHEY; CDR2 reads SVGAGI. V gave up 4 bases and J gave up 2 bases, with 14 bases separating them. The sequence came from a woman aged 55 to 70 in a cohort exposed to, infected with or recovered from COVID-19 (not recorded which). V gene TRBV6-5 combines with J gene TRBJ1-1; D possibly corresponds to TRBD1 (6 bases). Sequenced: PBMCs or T cells enriched from blood (not recorded which). CDR3 sequence (DNA): TGTGCCAGCAGTTTGTCAGGGGATATAAACACTGAAGCTTTCTTT. This encodes CASSLSGDINTEAFF.